This T cell receptor beta chain was sequenced for a study of shared clonotypes between healthy human individuals. Study outcomes and limitations: It was anticipated that sequencing depth would influence how many clonotypes donors shared.

Investigators divided CD4+ cells into CD45RA+ naive and CD45RA-negative memory subsets. In the case of this clone: The antigen remains unidentified.

The assay was run at deep level. The protocol was immunoSEQ multiplex PCR, while the TCRdb copy is restricted to in-frame clones and leaves out a portion. Among approximately 1,000,000 clones, 70% to 85% were seen once, and the ten largest hold 0.89%. CDR3 length equals 14 residues. With 4 bases clipped from V and 8 bases from J, the junction kept 5 bases outside the gene matches. Per the germline V gene, CDR1 is MGHRA and CDR2 is YSYEKL. This clonotype originated in a man between 18 and 29 years old in good health. Some clones in this sample may be carry-over from other donors' samples. Material: memory CD4+ T cells from PBMCs. The sample's subset: CD45RA-negative fraction. V usage is TRBV4-1 and J usage is TRBJ2-1; TRBD2 aligns across 10 bases. DNA for the CDR3: TGCGCCAGCAGCCCTAGCGGGAGTGTCGATGAGCAGTTCTTC. It codes for CASSPSGSVDEQFF.